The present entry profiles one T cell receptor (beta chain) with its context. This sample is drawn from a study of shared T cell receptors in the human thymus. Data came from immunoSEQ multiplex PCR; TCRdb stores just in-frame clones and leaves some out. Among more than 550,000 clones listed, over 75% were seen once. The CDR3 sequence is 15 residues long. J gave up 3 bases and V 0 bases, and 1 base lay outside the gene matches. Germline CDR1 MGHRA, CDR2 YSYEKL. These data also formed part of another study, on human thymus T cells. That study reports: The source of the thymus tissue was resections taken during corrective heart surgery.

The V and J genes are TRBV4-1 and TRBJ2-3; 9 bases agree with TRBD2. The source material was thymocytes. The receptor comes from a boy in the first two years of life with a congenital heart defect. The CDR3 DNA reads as TGCGCCAGCAGCCAAGATCTAGCGGGGACAGATACGCAGTATTTT. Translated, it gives CASSQDLAGTDTQYF.